Following are 30 T cell receptor beta chains from one sample sequenced in a study of T cell repertoires in cytomegalovirus infection. TCRdb ran MiXCR on the reads and lists one entry per CDR3 protein. Of 650,000 to 850,000 distinct CDR3 sequences in the sample, about 27% were seen once. Their specific antigens are unknown. The sequencing used cultured CD8+ T cells from PBMCs, collected from culture after CMV antigen stimulation. Receptors were obtained from a human donor in good health (CMV status not recorded). Some clones in this sample may be carry-over from other donors' samples.

The V call is TRBV6-6, the J call TRBJ2-7; 9 bases are shared with TRBD1. Losses at the gene ends were 5 bases for V and 6 bases for J; bases not matched to a gene: 2. From germline, CDR1 is MNHNY and CDR2 SVGAGI (reference sequence). CDR3 length: 12 residues. The CDR3 DNA reads as TGTGCCAGCAGTACAGGGGGCTTCGAGCAGTACGTC. It codes for CASSTGGFEQYV.

The genes are TRBV10-3 and TRBJ1-2; perhaps TRBD1 as D (5 bases). Germline CDR1 reads ENHRY; CDR2 reads SYGVKD. The CDR3 sequence is 14 residues long. V was trimmed by 0 bases and J by 0 bases, leaving 5 bases between them. The CDR3: CAISESGPNYGYTF. CDR3 bases: TGTGCCATCAGTGAGTCGGGACCTAACTATGGCTACACCTTC.

The V and J genes are TRBV3-1 and TRBJ1-5; D not resolved. The germline CDR1 and CDR2 sequences are LGHDT and YNNKEL (reference sequence). The CDR3 is made up of 14 amino acids. V was shortened by 0 bases and J by 7 bases, with 10 bases between the two germline ends. CDR3: CASSQDHGRQPQHF. The DNA for the CDR3 is TGTGCCAGCAGCCAAGATCACGGGCGGCAGCCCCAGCATTTT.

This clonotype appeared a few times. The genes are TRBV12-3 or TRBV12-4 and TRBJ2-3, with TRBD2 matching over 13 bases. The CDR3 has 15 residues. Trimming at V came to 5 bases and at J to 2 bases, leaving 1 base not matched to a gene. CDR3 protein: CASSGLAGDTDTQYF. As DNA, the CDR3 is TGTGCCAGCAGTGGACTAGCGGGGGACACAGATACGCAGTATTTT.

The J gene is TRBJ2-5, the V gene TRBV12-3 or TRBV12-4; D call uncertain. The germline V and J ends were trimmed by 3 bases and 7 bases, with 18 bases remaining between them. The CDR3 runs 15 residues. CDR3 DNA: TGTGCCAGCAGTTTCCAGATAGGCTTAAGAGGGACCCAGTACTTC. Its translation is CASSFQIGLRGTQYF.

This clonotype was detected a few times. This chain links TRBV19 with TRBJ1-5, with D maybe TRBD1 (6 bases). The V and J ends lost 0 bases and 4 bases respectively, with 13 bases between them. This CDR3 has 16 amino acids. Germline CDR1 and CDR2: LNHDA and SQIVND (reference sequence). The CDR3 DNA reads TGTGCCAGTAGTATAGATCCCAGGGGCGAGAATCAGCCCCAGCATTTT. Translation gives CASSIDPRGENQPQHF.

This clonotype was seen a handful of times. This rearrangement joins TRBV7-6 to TRBJ1-1; no firm D call. The V and J ends lost 2 bases and 2 bases respectively, with 12 bases between them. Germline V gene lookup returns CDR1 SGHVS and CDR2 FNYEAQ. This CDR3 comprises 15 residues. The DNA for the CDR3 is TGTGCCAGCAGCTTATCTGGGGATGCCAACACTGAAGCTTTCTTT. As protein: CASSLSGDANTEAFF.

Ten or more counts support this clonotype. The V call is TRBV4-2, the J call TRBJ1-1; maybe TRBD1 (6 bases). V lost 3 bases and J lost 1, with 15 bases in between. CDR3 length: 16 amino acids. Germline assignment: CDR1 LGHNA and CDR2 YNFKEQ. CDR3 nucleotides: TGTGCCAGCAGCCATCTACAGGGACAAGGGAACACTGAAGCTTTCTTT. As protein: CASSHLQGQGNTEAFF.

The table lists this clonotype with many counts. This chain connects TRBV24-1 to TRBJ2-5, with no clear D. V was pared by 3 bases and J by 3 bases, with 4 bases between. The CDR3 runs 12 residues. Germline CDR1 KGHDR, CDR2 SFDVKD. This chain's CDR3 is CATSDREETQYF. CDR3 bases: TGTGCCACCAGTGATCGAGAAGAGACCCAGTACTTC.

The sample holds a few counts of this clonotype. The CDR3 sequence: CASSLGAGEFSYEQYF. The DNA of the CDR3 is TGTGCCAGCAGCTTAGGAGCAGGCGAATTCTCCTACGAGCAGTACTTC. The chain joins TRBV7-6 to TRBJ2-7; D is unclear. The CDR3 is 16 amino acids. The germline V gene has CDR1 SGHVS and CDR2 FNYEAQ. The V end was cut by 1 base, the J end by 0 bases, with 13 bases between.

This clonotype showed up many times. The chain couples TRBV6-4 to TRBJ2-3, with 7 bases that match TRBD2. Per the germline V gene, CDR1 is MRHNA and CDR2 is SNTAGT. J was trimmed by 3 bases and V by 2 bases; bases with no gene match: 2. This CDR3 region has 14 residues. The CDR3 spells CASSDGGETDTQYF. The CDR3 nucleotides are TGTGCCAGCAGTGACGGGGGGGAGACAGATACGCAGTATTTT.

This clonotype was observed at least ten times. The J gene is TRBJ2-2, the V gene TRBV7-6; weak D call: TRBD2 (6 bases). The CDR3 contains 15 residues. CDR1 and CDR2 (germline): SGHVS, FNYEAQ. Trimming removed 0 bases at V and 2 bases at J, with 7 bases between. DNA for the CDR3: TGTGCCAGCAGCTTAGCGCGGGAAAACACCGGGGAGCTGTTTTTT. Encoded protein: CASSLARENTGELFF.

This clonotype was counted ten times or more. The rearrangement joins TRBV6-1 to TRBJ2-3; 7 positions match TRBD1. This CDR3 comprises 16 residues. Per the germline V gene, CDR1 is MNHNS and CDR2 is SASEGT. J gave up 2 bases and V 5 bases, and 10 bases lay outside the gene matches. The CDR3 loop reads CASSYQKGAFTDTQYF. The CDR3 region has the DNA TGTGCCAGCAGTTACCAGAAGGGGGCATTCACAGATACGCAGTATTTT.

This clonotype appeared many times. The rearrangement links TRBV7-6 to TRBJ2-3; 10 bases agree with TRBD2. Germline CDR1 and CDR2: SGHVS and FNYEAQ. Trimming cost V 5 bases and J 1 base; bases outside gene matches: 6. The CDR3 extends over 16 amino acids. CDR3 DNA: TGTGCCAGCAGCCCCCGAACTAGCGGGGGCACAGATACGCAGTATTTT. As protein: CASSPRTSGGTDTQYF.

This clonotype was seen only a few times. The chain employs TRBV7-9 and TRBJ2-2; perhaps TRBD1 as D (6 bases). V lost 5 bases and J lost 0, with 16 bases in between. Germline loops: CDR1 SEHNR, CDR2 FQNEAQ (reference sequence). The CDR3 loop spans 17 amino acids. The CDR3 nucleotides are TGTGCCAGCAGCCTTTCCAGAAAGGGGGCGAACACCGGGGAGCTGTTTTTT. Encoded protein: CASSLSRKGANTGELFF.

CDR3 sequence: CATSAGDYEQYF. DNA for the CDR3: TGTGCCACCAGTGCAGGGGACTACGAGCAGTACTTC. The gene calls are TRBV15 and TRBJ2-7; D perhaps matches TRBD1 (6 bases). With 6 bases removed from V and 3 bases from J, the gap between germline ends came to 9 bases. The CDR3 extends over 12 amino acids. From germline, CDR1 is LNHNV and CDR2 YYDKDF (reference sequence).

The genes are TRBV4-1 and TRBJ2-1; 9 bases are shared with TRBD2. Germline trimming cut 0 bases from V and 4 bases from J; bases unmatched to any gene: 10. The length of the CDR3 is 18 residues. Germline assignment: CDR1 MGHRA and CDR2 YSYEKL. This chain's CDR3 is CASSQETSGLAGYNEQFF. Here the CDR3 DNA reads TGCGCCAGCAGCCAAGAAACAAGCGGGCTAGCGGGGTACAATGAGCAGTTCTTC.

This chain connects TRBV5-6 to TRBJ2-2; D not certain. V lost 0 bases and J 6 bases, leaving 12 bases between the germline ends. Germline values: CDR1 SGHDT, CDR2 YYEEEE. This CDR3 contains 15 residues. The CDR3 DNA sequence: TGTGCCAGCAGCTTGGAGTGGGCGCAGCCCGGGGAGCTGTTTTTT. It codes for CASSLEWAQPGELFF.

This clonotype has more than one count but fewer than ten. The rearrangement joins TRBV24-1 to TRBJ2-1; perhaps TRBD2 as D (5 bases). The CDR3 sequence is 13 residues long. The V end was cut by 2 bases, the J end by 6 bases, with 7 bases between. Germline loops: CDR1 KGHDR, CDR2 SFDVKD. The CDR3 here is CATSDSRGNEQFF. In DNA form, the CDR3 reads TGTGCCACCAGTGATTCCCGGGGCAATGAGCAGTTCTTC.

The J gene is TRBJ1-1, the V gene TRBV18, with 8 bases matching TRBD1. Germline values: CDR1 KGHSH, CDR2 LQKENI. With V trimmed by 0 bases and J by 4 bases, 7 bases remained unmatched. There are 16 residues in the CDR3. The CDR3 spells CASSPPGQGLFTEAFF. The DNA of the CDR3 is TGTGCCAGCTCACCACCCGGACAGGGATTATTCACTGAAGCTTTCTTT.

This clonotype was seen only a few times. CDR3 region: CASSVGTVLWRSNQPQHF. CDR3 DNA: TGTGCCAGCAGCGTTGGGACAGTACTATGGAGAAGCAATCAGCCCCAGCATTTT. V is TRBV6-1 and J is TRBJ1-5, with 7 bases identical to TRBD1. Per the germline V gene, CDR1 is MNHNS and CDR2 is SASEGT. Trimming took 6 bases from V and 1 from J; bases not matched to a gene: 15. This CDR3 is built from 18 residues.

The chain employs TRBV12-3 or TRBV12-4 and TRBJ1-5; D ambiguous. The CDR3 is made up of 17 amino acids. Trimming cost V 7 bases and J 5 bases, with 24 bases left between them. The CDR3: CASTQAYSQAPHQPQHF. Here the CDR3 DNA reads TGTGCCAGCACCCAAGCCTATTCGCAGGCGCCACATCAGCCCCAGCATTTT.

This clonotype was seen only a few times. This chain joins TRBV6-5 and TRBJ2-5; 9 bases are a match to TRBD1. Germline V gene data show CDR1 as MNHEY and CDR2 as SVGAGI. Trimming removed 5 bases from V and 2 bases from J; junction bases left unmatched: 9. This CDR3 spans 16 amino acids. This CDR3 reads CASSPFAQGAQETQYF. In DNA form, the CDR3 reads TGTGCCAGCAGTCCTTTTGCACAGGGGGCACAAGAGACCCAGTACTTC.

In its sample, this clonotype was seen a few times. The gene calls are TRBV12-3 or TRBV12-4 and TRBJ1-3; D remains unclear. The CDR3 has 15 amino acids. Trimming shortened V by 3 bases and J by 4 bases, and 13 bases separated the two germline ends. The CDR3 spells CASSFPGGEGNTIYF. The CDR3 coding sequence is TGTGCCAGCAGTTTCCCGGGAGGCGAGGGAAACACCATATATTTT.

The chain is built from TRBV6-1 and TRBJ2-7; D is ambiguous. V was clipped by 2 bases and J by 4 bases, with 3 bases between them. The V gene's germline CDR1 is MNHNS and CDR2 SASEGT. The CDR3 runs 11 residues. The CDR3 region is CASSEFYEQYV. The CDR3 nucleotides are TGTGCCAGCAGTGAATTTTACGAGCAGTACGTC.

This clonotype was seen only a few times. V is TRBV6-6 and J is TRBJ1-6; D gene ambiguous. V was cut by 5 bases and J by 5 bases, with 13 bases left in between. Looked up from germline, CDR1 is MNHNY and CDR2 is SVGAGI (reference sequence). This CDR3 spans 15 amino acids. The CDR3: CASSDNSWDNSPLHF. The CDR3 DNA reads as TGTGCCAGCAGTGATAACAGCTGGGATAATTCACCCCTCCACTTT.

V and J are TRBV7-9 and TRBJ1-1, with 7 bases that match TRBD1. The CDR3 sequence is 12 residues long. V shed 11 bases and J 8 bases; nucleotides not matched to a gene: 11. Germline CDR1 and CDR2: SEHNR and FQNEAQ (reference sequence). CDR3: CAGAGGQREAFF. CDR3 in DNA: TGTGCCGGAGCTGGGGGACAGAGAGAAGCTTTCTTT.

The V gene is TRBV7-8, the J gene TRBJ2-7; 7 bases fit TRBD1. The V and J ends lost 8 bases and 5 bases, in that order; junction bases with no gene match: 12. This CDR3 region has 14 residues. CDR1 and CDR2 from the germline V gene are SGHVS and FQNEAQ. The CDR3 is CASQDPTGFDEQYV. Here the CDR3 DNA reads TGTGCCAGCCAAGACCCGACAGGGTTCGACGAGCAGTACGTC.

The V call is TRBV27, the J call TRBJ1-5, with D maybe TRBD1 (6 bases). The germline V and J ends were trimmed by 3 bases and 6 bases, with 9 bases remaining between them. This CDR3 has 13 amino acids. The V gene's germline CDR1 is MNHEY and CDR2 SMNVEV (reference sequence). CDR3 sequence (DNA): TGTGCCAGCAGTTTTCGGGGGGCTCAGCCCCAGCATTTT. This encodes CASSFRGAQPQHF.

This clonotype has just a few counts. The chain links TRBV7-2 to TRBJ2-7, with D possibly being TRBD2 (7 bases). Per the germline V gene, CDR1 is SGHTA and CDR2 is FQGNSA. CDR3 length: 14 amino acids. V dropped 5 bases and J dropped 6 bases, with 17 bases sitting between them. The CDR3 here is CASSPWGGAIEQYF. The CDR3 coding sequence is TGTGCCAGCAGCCCCTGGGGGGGGGCGATCGAGCAGTACTTC.